Shown below are 28 T cell receptor beta chains from a single sample sequenced in a study of cytomegalovirus exposure and HLA in healthy donors. 60 Vbeta and 13 Jbeta primers were used in PCR. TCRdb's table, derived via immunoSEQ multiplex PCR, lists solely in-frame clones and lacks some. The sample has tens of thousands of clones; approximately 71% are singletons. Sequencing was carried out using PBMCs. The receptors here all came from a woman aged 40 to 50 in good health and CMV-seropositive.

The chain joins TRBV9 to TRBJ1-5; D may be TRBD1 (6 bases). The V end lost 0 bases, the J end lost 6 bases, and 13 bases lay between the germline ends. The length of the CDR3 is 15 residues. Germline V gene lookup returns CDR1 SGDLS and CDR2 YYNGEE. This CDR3 reads CASSVEGGDGQPQHF. DNA for the CDR3: TGTGCCAGCAGCGTAGAAGGGGGGGACGGTCAGCCCCAGCATTTT.

The gene calls are TRBV5-1 and TRBJ2-3; maybe TRBD1 (6 bases). With 3 bases removed from V and 0 bases from J, the gap between germline ends came to 14 bases. From germline, CDR1 is SGHRS and CDR2 YFSETQ. This CDR3 has 16 residues. The CDR3 DNA reads as TGCGCCAGCAGCTCAGGGGCGGGTTTTAGCACAGATACGCAGTATTTT. Translation gives CASSSGAGFSTDTQYF.

The rearrangement uses TRBV9 and TRBJ2-6, with 9 bases matching TRBD1. This CDR3 has 15 residues. V lost 3 bases, J lost 4 bases, and 2 bases stayed unmatched. From germline, CDR1 is SGDLS and CDR2 YYNGEE. The CDR3 is CASSGTGEGANVLTF. CDR3 in DNA: TGTGCCAGCAGCGGGACAGGGGAAGGGGCCAACGTCCTGACTTTC.

This chain links TRBV30 with TRBJ2-1, with 10 bases identical to TRBD2. Trimming at V came to 0 bases and at J to 7 bases, leaving 12 bases not matched to a gene. CDR1 is GTSNPN, CDR2 SVGIG, per germline (reference sequence). The CDR3 length is 17 residues. CDR3 in DNA: TGTGCCTGGAGTGTAATGGGAGCGGGGGGGCCGCAGAATGAGCAGTTCTTC. Encoded protein: CAWSVMGAGGPQNEQFF.

CDR3: CASTATGSSYEQYF. In nucleotides, the CDR3 is TGTGCCAGTACCGCGACAGGGAGCTCCTACGAGCAGTACTTC. This rearrangement joins TRBV19 to TRBJ2-7, with 7 bases identical to TRBD1. The CDR3 covers 14 residues. CDR1 is LNHDA, CDR2 SQIVND, per germline (reference sequence). V trimming: 7 bases; J trimming: 0 bases; junction bases outside the gene matches: 6.

The chain is built from TRBV9 and TRBJ2-2, with no clear D. This CDR3 has 13 amino acids. Germline V gene lookup returns CDR1 SGDLS and CDR2 YYNGEE. Trimming left V 0 bases short and J 5 bases short, with 5 bases between. CDR3 loop: CASSVGRTGELFF. CDR3 nucleotides: TGTGCCAGCAGCGTAGGTCGTACCGGGGAGCTGTTTTTT.

This rearrangement joins TRBV7-8 to TRBJ2-7; D gene ambiguous. CDR3 length: 14 amino acids. Germline CDR1 and CDR2: SGHVS and FQNEAQ. Trimming removed 4 bases at V and 2 bases at J, with 12 bases between. The chain's CDR3 is CASSSGTATYEQYF. For the CDR3, the DNA is TGTGCCAGCAGCTCAGGAACAGCCACCTACGAGCAGTACTTC.

In regard to this clone: Other DNA sequences within the sample encode an identical CDR3. The V gene is TRBV27, the J gene TRBJ2-3; TRBD2 matches at 7 bases. The CDR3 is made up of 16 amino acids. J was trimmed by 2 bases and V by 1 base; bases with no gene match: 6. Germline CDR1 MNHEY, CDR2 SMNVEV (reference sequence). The DNA of the CDR3 is TGTGCCAGCAGTTTATTGGGGGGGGGAGACACAGATACGCAGTATTTT. This gives the protein CASSLLGGGDTDTQYF.

V and J are TRBV20-1 and TRBJ2-7, with TRBD1 identical over 8 bases. J gave up 5 bases and V 6 bases, and 3 bases lay outside the gene matches. Looked up from germline, CDR1 is DFQATT and CDR2 is SNEGSKA (reference sequence). The CDR3 is made up of 11 amino acids. In DNA, the CDR3 is TGCAGTGCGCGGACAGGGAACGAGCAGTACTTC. Protein product: CSARTGNEQYF.

The chain carries TRBV18 and TRBJ1-2; 9 positions agree with TRBD1. The CDR3 consists of 18 residues. The trim removed 0 bases at V and 6 bases at J, leaving 14 bases unmatched. From germline, CDR1 is KGHSH and CDR2 LQKENI. Here the CDR3 reads CASSPPNGQGRGPHGYTF. In nucleotides, the CDR3 is TGTGCCAGCTCACCACCTAACGGACAGGGGAGAGGGCCACATGGCTACACCTTC.

The V and J genes are TRBV7-9 and TRBJ2-5; TRBD1 might be the D (6 bases). The DNA end favors TRBJ2-7, so the J call may be wrong. CDR1 is SEHNR and CDR2 is FQNEAQ in the germline V gene (reference sequence). This CDR3 has 14 residues. The CDR3 loop reads CASSLQGSSYEQYF. DNA for the CDR3: TGTGCCAGCAGCTTACAGGGGTCCTCCTACGAGCAGTACTTC.

The chain combines TRBV10-2 with TRBJ2-7, with D hard to call. Germline CDR1 is WSHSY and CDR2 is SAAADI. The CDR3 has 14 residues. Deletions cut 7 bases from V and 3 bases from J, with 16 bases between. CDR3 coding DNA: TGCGCCAGCAAATCTGTCCAGGTAGGCTACGAGCAGTACTTC. Amino acid sequence: CASKSVQVGYEQYF.

Comments on this clone: At one of its ends the junction is not consistent with the germline gene, which may arise from a read error. The chain has TRBV7-9 and TRBJ1-1; 8 bases match TRBD1. Germline lookup yields CDR1 SEHNR and CDR2 FQNEAQ (reference sequence). CDR3 length: 16 amino acids. CDR3: CSSSSGWGQANTEAFF. As DNA, the CDR3 is TGTTCCAGCAGCTCTGGGTGGGGACAGGCGAACACTGAAGCTTTCTTT.

The rearrangement uses TRBV6-5 and TRBJ1-2; TRBD1 might be the D (5 bases). The CDR3 sequence is 13 residues long. With 5 bases removed from V and 4 bases from J, the gap between germline ends came to 11 bases. In germline, CDR1 is MNHEY, CDR2 SVGAGI. CDR3: CASSGGTAYGYTF. The CDR3 DNA reads TGTGCCAGCAGTGGCGGGACGGCCTATGGCTACACCTTC.

The CDR3 loop reads CASATDRGGEKLFF. CDR3 bases: TGTGCTAGTGCCACGGACAGGGGTGGTGAAAAACTGTTTTTT. The chain uses TRBV12-5 and TRBJ1-4, with TRBD1 identical over 9 bases. CDR3 length equals 14 residues. With V trimmed by 7 bases and J by 7 bases, 7 bases remained unmatched. Germline lookup yields CDR1 LGHNT and CDR2 FRNRAP.

The chain recombines TRBV9 with TRBJ2-7; a possible D gene is TRBD2 (5 bases). V lost 4 bases and J lost 6, with 14 bases in between. Germline CDR1 SGDLS, CDR2 YYNGEE. The CDR3 contains 13 residues. The CDR3 is CASSPRIEGEQYF. The CDR3 coding sequence is TGTGCCAGCAGCCCACGGATTGAGGGCGAGCAGTACTTC. Together with reference TRBV9 and TRBJ2-7, the CDR3 gives the full variable domain: DSGVTQTPKHLITATGQRVTLRCSPRSGDLSVYWYQQSLDQGLQFLIQYYNGEERAKGNILERFSAQQFPDLHSELNLSSLELGDSALYFCASSPRIEGEQYFGPGTRLTVT.

This clone was seen more than once but under ten times. This chain links TRBV7-2 with TRBJ1-1; possible D gene TRBD1, 5 bases. This CDR3 has 13 amino acids. Germline V CDR1 and CDR2: SGHTA, FQGNSA. V was cut by 4 bases and J by 8 bases, with 14 bases left in between. CDR3 DNA sequence: TGTGCCAGCAGCTCAATGGGGCCAGGGGAAGCTTTCTTT. This encodes CASSSMGPGEAFF.

The V gene is TRBV19, the J gene TRBJ2-5; D may be TRBD2 (6 bases). The V and J ends lost 5 bases and 5 bases respectively, with 12 bases between them. CDR1 and CDR2 (germline): LNHDA, SQIVND (reference sequence). The CDR3 totals 13 residues. This CDR3 is CASSPGVVETQYF. DNA of the CDR3: TGTGCCAGTAGTCCGGGGGTAGTGGAGACCCAGTACTTC.

This clone appeared a few times. This chain uses TRBV27 with TRBJ2-1; 7 nucleotides match TRBD2. The V segment lost 6 bases and the J segment 2 bases; nucleotides outside the gene matches: 10. The CDR3 has 16 amino acids. CDR1 MNHEY and CDR2 SMNVEV come from the germline V gene (reference sequence). The CDR3 DNA is TGTGCCAGCAGGCCACGGGCGGGGGTAACCTACAATGAGCAGTTCTTC. Its translation: CASRPRAGVTYNEQFF.

This chain joins TRBV25-1 and TRBJ1-1; D possibly corresponds to TRBD1 (5 bases). V dropped 7 bases and J dropped 3 bases, with 18 bases sitting between them. CDR1 MGHDK and CDR2 SYGVNS come from the germline V gene. This CDR3 has 15 amino acids. CDR3 DNA: TGTGCCAGCACCGACAGTGGGGTAGGAGACACTGAAGCTTTCTTT. As protein: CASTDSGVGDTEAFF.

The chain is built from TRBV19 and TRBJ2-3; D may be TRBD2 (7 bases). Deletions cut 7 bases from V and 4 bases from J, with 21 bases between. The CDR3 extends over 16 amino acids. In germline, CDR1 is LNHDA, CDR2 SQIVND (reference sequence). The CDR3 here is CASKLGGAKFPDTQYF. DNA for the CDR3: TGTGCCAGTAAATTGGGGGGGGCTAAGTTCCCAGATACGCAGTATTTT. The full variable domain, its missing parts supplied by reference TRBV19 and TRBJ2-3, is DGGITQSPKYLFRKEGQNVTLSCEQNLNHDAMYWYRQDPGQGLRLIYYSQIVNDFQKGDIAEGYSVSREKKESFPLTVTSAQKNPTAFYLCASKLGGAKFPDTQYFGPGTRLTVL.

This clone appeared once. The CDR3 nucleotides read TGTGCCAGCAGCTGGTCAGGGGGCGTCGGTGAAGCTTTCTTT. The encoded protein is CASSWSGGVGEAFF. The chain employs TRBV5-6 and TRBJ1-1, with 8 bases matching TRBD1. Germline V gene lookup returns CDR1 SGHDT and CDR2 YYEEEE. The CDR3 consists of 14 residues. V was pared by 3 bases and J by 7 bases, with 8 bases of the junction left unmatched. The full variable domain, its missing parts supplied by reference TRBV5-6 and TRBJ1-1, is DAGVTQSPTHLIKTRGQQVTLRCSPKSGHDTVSWYQQALGQGPQFIFQYYEEEERQRGNFPDRFSGHQFPNYSSELNVNALLLGDSALYLCASSWSGGVGEAFFGQGTRLTVV.

V usage is TRBV5-8 and J usage is TRBJ1-2; TRBD1 matches at 7 bases. Germline values: CDR1 SGHTS, CDR2 YDEGEE. CDR3 length: 14 amino acids. V was pared by 3 bases and J by 5 bases, with 7 bases of the junction left unmatched. CDR3 bases: TGTGCCAGCAGCTCGAACGCCAGGGGGTATGGCTACACCTTC. It codes for CASSSNARGYGYTF.

The J gene is TRBJ1-1, the V gene TRBV19; D unresolved. The CDR3 sequence is 15 residues long. CDR1 is LNHDA, CDR2 SQIVND, per germline (reference sequence). Trimming pared 6 bases from V and 1 base from J, leaving 15 bases between. CDR3 sequence (DNA): TGTGCCAGTAGGAGCCGGGGTGGAGGGAACACTGAAGCTTTCTTT. Translating it yields CASRSRGGGNTEAFF.

CDR3 region: CAGRQGNEQFF. The CDR3 region has the DNA TGTGCCGGACGCCAGGGAAATGAGCAGTTCTTC. V usage is TRBV6-1 and J usage is TRBJ2-1; possible D gene TRBD1, 5 bases. Trimming shortened V by 11 bases and J by 7 bases, and 12 bases separated the two germline ends. The CDR3 runs 11 residues. Looked up from germline, CDR1 is MNHNS and CDR2 is SASEGT.

J is TRBJ2-1 and V is TRBV19, with 8 bases aligning to TRBD2. Losses at the gene ends were 11 bases for V and 8 bases for J; bases not matched to a gene: 17. Germline loops: CDR1 LNHDA, CDR2 SQIVND (reference sequence). The CDR3 totals 15 residues. CDR3 nucleotide sequence: TGTGCCTCCAGCCCCCTCCGGGGGGGCTGGGATGAGCAGTTCTTC. Encoded protein: CASSPLRGGWDEQFF. Using reference TRBV19 and TRBJ2-1 for the parts outside the CDR3, the full variable domain is DGGITQSPKYLFRKEGQNVTLSCEQNLNHDAMYWYRQDPGQGLRLIYYSQIVNDFQKGDIAEGYSVSREKKESFPLTVTSAQKNPTAFYLCASSPLRGGWDEQFFGPGTRLTVL.

This chain connects TRBV7-3 to TRBJ2-2; 8 nucleotides align to TRBD2. V lost 2 bases and J lost 6; bases outside the gene matches: 5. Germline V gene data show CDR1 as SGHTA and CDR2 as FQGTGA. This CDR3 region has 15 residues. CDR3 DNA sequence: TGTGCCAGCAGCTTATACGGGGGGGCCGCCGGGGAGCTGTTTTTT. Encoded protein: CASSLYGGAAGELFF.

V is TRBV7-9 and J is TRBJ1-1; 9 bases map to TRBD1. The germline V gene encodes CDR1 SEHNR and CDR2 FQNEAQ (reference sequence). Trimming cost V 3 bases and J 6 bases; bases outside gene matches: 5. There are 14 residues in the CDR3. The CDR3 bases are TGTGCCAGCAGCTTGGGACAGGGAGGCGCTGAAGCTTTCTTT. It specifies CASSLGQGGAEAFF.